A selection of T cell receptor beta chains follows, all from one sample in a study of shared clonotypes between healthy human individuals. Clones were sequenced by immunoSEQ multiplex PCR, and TCRdb holds only the in-frame ones, with some missing. The sample lists 500,000 to 550,000 clones; approximately 94% were seen once. Material: naive CD4+ T cells sorted from blood. Every receptor here comes from a woman aged 25-40 years in good health. CDR3s include the opening cysteine and the closing phenylalanine or tryptophan. Fields, in order: clone size, J gene, V gene, D gene, CDR3 protein, CDR3 DNA. The D gene is left open where the match is weak. Expanded clones are given a class, and other clones once, few, many or no size at all.

clone size: .; J gene: TRBJ1-1; V gene: TRBV5-1; D gene: .; CDR3 protein: CASSWTRDTEAFF; CDR3 DNA: TGCGCCAGCAGCTGGACGAGGGACACTGAAGCTTTCTTT
clone size: .; J gene: TRBJ2-3; V gene: TRBV28; D gene: .; CDR3 protein: CASSPRTAAADTQYF; CDR3 DNA: TGTGCCAGCAGCCCCAGGACCGCAGCAGCAGATACGCAGTATTTT
clone size: .; J gene: TRBJ2-1; V gene: TRBV4-1; D gene: .; CDR3 protein: CASSQHQEGPYNEQFF; CDR3 DNA: TGCGCCAGCAGCCAACACCAAGAGGGCCCCTACAATGAGCAGTTCTTC
clone size: .; J gene: TRBJ2-1; V gene: TRBV5-1; D gene: TRBD2; CDR3 protein: CASSTGTSGSNEQFF; CDR3 DNA: TGCGCCAGCAGCACCGGGACTAGCGGGAGTAATGAGCAGTTCTTC
clone size: .; J gene: TRBJ1-2; V gene: TRBV28; D gene: TRBD1; CDR3 protein: CASSPRTGRGYTF; CDR3 DNA: TGTGCCAGCAGTCCAAGGACAGGACGGGGCTACACCTTC
clone size: .; J gene: TRBJ2-2; V gene: TRBV5-1; D gene: .; CDR3 protein: CASSLAGEGTGELFF; CDR3 DNA: TGCGCCAGCAGCTTGGCAGGGGAAGGCACCGGGGAGCTGTTTTTT
clone size: .; J gene: TRBJ1-1; V gene: TRBV14; D gene: .; CDR3 protein: CASSPFAMQNTEAFF; CDR3 DNA: TGTGCCAGCAGCCCGTTCGCTATGCAGAACACTGAAGCTTTCTTT
clone size: .; J gene: TRBJ2-5; V gene: TRBV19; D gene: TRBD2; CDR3 protein: CASSIGVAGETQYF; CDR3 DNA: TGTGCCAGTAGTATCGGGGTAGCGGGGGAGACCCAGTACTTC
clone size: .; J gene: TRBJ1-4; V gene: TRBV2; D gene: TRBD1; CDR3 protein: CASSSGQGVSNEKLFF; CDR3 DNA: TGTGCCAGCAGTTCGGGACAGGGGGTCTCTAATGAAAAACTGTTTTTT
clone size: .; J gene: TRBJ1-4; V gene: TRBV21-1; D gene: .; CDR3 protein: CASSKRTPNEKLFF; CDR3 DNA: TGTGCCAGCAGCAAACGGACACCAAATGAAAAACTGTTTTTT
clone size: .; J gene: TRBJ2-7; V gene: TRBV30; D gene: TRBD2; CDR3 protein: CAWIRTSGRAYEQYF; CDR3 DNA: TGTGCCTGGATCCGGACTAGCGGGAGGGCCTACGAGCAGTACTTC
clone size: .; J gene: TRBJ1-5; V gene: TRBV6-6; D gene: .; CDR3 protein: CATRTSNQPQHF; CDR3 DNA: TGTGCCACCAGGACAAGCAATCAGCCCCAGCATTTT
clone size: .; J gene: TRBJ1-4; V gene: TRBV5-8; D gene: TRBD1; CDR3 protein: CASSRDSDEKLFF; CDR3 DNA: TGTGCCAGCAGCCGGGACAGCGATGAAAAACTGTTTTTT
clone size: .; J gene: TRBJ2-7; V gene: TRBV6-1; D gene: TRBD1; CDR3 protein: CASSESGTDEQYF; CDR3 DNA: TGTGCCAGCAGTGAATCCGGGACAGATGAGCAGTACTTC
clone size: .; J gene: TRBJ2-3; V gene: TRBV29-1; D gene: .; CDR3 protein: CSVARGTVSTDTQYF; CDR3 DNA: TGCAGCGTTGCCCGTGGGACGGTTAGCACAGATACGCAGTATTTT
clone size: .; J gene: TRBJ2-1; V gene: TRBV29-1; D gene: TRBD2; CDR3 protein: CSVQLGLAGASEQFF; CDR3 DNA: TGCAGCGTCCAACTCGGACTAGCGGGAGCGAGTGAGCAGTTCTTC
clone size: .; J gene: TRBJ1-5; V gene: TRBV6-5; D gene: TRBD1; CDR3 protein: CASSFGQGAQPQHF; CDR3 DNA: TGTGCCAGCAGTTTTGGACAGGGGGCCCAGCCCCAGCATTTT
clone size: .; J gene: TRBJ1-5; V gene: TRBV7-9; D gene: .; CDR3 protein: CASSPSAGGNQPQHF; CDR3 DNA: TGTGCCAGCAGCCCCTCGGCGGGGGGCAATCAGCCCCAGCATTTT
clone size: .; J gene: TRBJ2-7; V gene: TRBV5-1; D gene: .; CDR3 protein: CASSLPGSEQYF; CDR3 DNA: TGCGCCAGCAGCTTACCAGGATCCGAGCAGTACTTC
clone size: few; J gene: TRBJ1-5; V gene: TRBV2; D gene: .; CDR3 protein: CASSALGQPQHF; CDR3 DNA: TGTGCCAGCAGTGCCTTGGGTCAGCCCCAGCATTTT
clone size: .; J gene: TRBJ2-1; V gene: TRBV10-3; D gene: TRBD2; CDR3 protein: CAIRQTASGGTSYNEQFF; CDR3 DNA: TGTGCCATCAGACAGACCGCTAGCGGGGGGACTTCCTACAATGAGCAGTTCTTC
clone size: .; J gene: TRBJ2-3; V gene: TRBV5-4; D gene: .; CDR3 protein: CASSGKRRDGPDTQYF; CDR3 DNA: TGTGCCAGCAGCGGAAAGCGGAGGGATGGTCCAGATACGCAGTATTTT
clone size: .; J gene: TRBJ2-7; V gene: TRBV6-4; D gene: TRBD1; CDR3 protein: CASSDRQELRDRKIHEQYF; CDR3 DNA: TGTGCCAGCAGTGACCGACAGGAACTCCGGGACAGGAAAATCCACGAGCAGTACTTC
clone size: .; J gene: TRBJ1-2; V gene: TRBV19; D gene: .; CDR3 protein: CASSMSGASGGYGYTF; CDR3 DNA: TGTGCCAGTAGTATGAGTGGGGCCTCTGGAGGCTATGGCTACACCTTC
clone size: few; J gene: TRBJ2-3; V gene: TRBV6-5; D gene: TRBD2; CDR3 protein: CASSYSGSTDTQYF; CDR3 DNA: TGTGCCAGCAGCTATAGCGGGAGCACAGATACGCAGTATTTT
clone size: .; J gene: TRBJ2-1; V gene: TRBV7-9; D gene: TRBD2; CDR3 protein: CASRTGLAGYNEQFF; CDR3 DNA: TGTGCCAGCAGGACAGGCCTAGCGGGTTACAATGAGCAGTTCTTC
clone size: once; J gene: TRBJ2-1; V gene: TRBV10-3; D gene: .; CDR3 protein: CAISEVSGGLDEQFF; CDR3 DNA: TGTGCCATCAGTGAAGTCTCTGGGGGGTTGGATGAGCAGTTCTTC
clone size: .; J gene: TRBJ2-4; V gene: TRBV20-1; D gene: .; CDR3 protein: CSASRENIQYF; CDR3 DNA: TGCAGTGCGTCCAGAGAAAACATTCAGTACTTC
clone size: .; J gene: TRBJ1-5; V gene: TRBV6-1; D gene: TRBD1; CDR3 protein: CASSGQGGGQPQHF; CDR3 DNA: TGTGCCAGCAGTGGACAGGGGGGCGGCCAGCCCCAGCATTTT
clone size: .; J gene: TRBJ2-1; V gene: TRBV6-6; D gene: .; CDR3 protein: CASSHHSNYEYNEQFF; CDR3 DNA: TGTGCCAGCAGCCATCATTCAAACTACGAATACAATGAGCAGTTCTTC
clone size: .; J gene: TRBJ2-7; V gene: TRBV27; D gene: .; CDR3 protein: CASSLRDGGPYEQYF; CDR3 DNA: TGTGCCAGCAGTCTACGGGACGGGGGGCCCTACGAGCAGTACTTC
clone size: .; J gene: TRBJ2-7; V gene: TRBV25-1; D gene: TRBD1; CDR3 protein: CASSPEGQGRNEQYF; CDR3 DNA: TGTGCCAGCAGTCCCGAGGGACAGGGGCGGAACGAGCAGTACTTC
clone size: .; J gene: TRBJ1-1; V gene: TRBV5-1; D gene: TRBD1; CDR3 protein: CASSPGDRENTEAFF; CDR3 DNA: TGCGCCAGCAGCCCGGGGGACAGAGAAAACACTGAAGCTTTCTTT
clone size: .; J gene: TRBJ2-1; V gene: TRBV29-1; D gene: .; CDR3 protein: CSVEVLLAWDSNEQFF; CDR3 DNA: TGCAGCGTTGAAGTCTTGCTAGCGTGGGACAGCAATGAGCAGTTCTTC
clone size: .; J gene: TRBJ1-5; V gene: TRBV4-1; D gene: TRBD1; CDR3 protein: CASSPGQELNQPQHF; CDR3 DNA: TGCGCCAGCAGCCCAGGACAGGAGTTGAATCAGCCCCAGCATTTT
clone size: .; J gene: TRBJ2-7; V gene: TRBV6-5; D gene: TRBD1; CDR3 protein: CASSYSRDRPSGQYF; CDR3 DNA: TGTGCCAGCAGTTACAGCCGGGACAGGCCCTCGGGGCAGTACTTC
clone size: .; J gene: TRBJ1-1; V gene: TRBV6-6; D gene: .; CDR3 protein: CASSYSIEAFF; CDR3 DNA: TGTGCCAGCAGTTACAGTATTGAAGCTTTCTTT
clone size: .; J gene: TRBJ2-1; V gene: TRBV5-6; D gene: .; CDR3 protein: CASSPPSYNEQFF; CDR3 DNA: TGTGCCAGCAGCCCTCCGAGCTACAATGAGCAGTTCTTC
clone size: .; J gene: TRBJ1-3; V gene: TRBV30; D gene: .; CDR3 protein: CAWSPPGNTIYF; CDR3 DNA: TGTGCCTGGAGTCCCCCGGGAAACACCATATATTTT
clone size: .; J gene: TRBJ2-7; V gene: TRBV4-1; D gene: .; CDR3 protein: CASSQDLTGGRREQYF; CDR3 DNA: TGCGCCAGCAGCCAAGATCTGACAGGTGGGCGGAGGGAGCAGTACTTC
clone size: .; J gene: TRBJ2-3; V gene: TRBV5-1; D gene: .; CDR3 protein: CASSPSSGTDTQYF; CDR3 DNA: TGCGCCAGCAGCCCTTCTAGCGGCACAGATACGCAGTATTTT